These 15 T cell receptor beta chains came from one sample sequenced in a study of cytomegalovirus exposure and HLA in healthy donors. The PCR contained 60 Vbeta and 13 Jbeta primers. The assay was immunoSEQ multiplex PCR, and TCRdb's table has in-frame clones only and misses some. The profile shows some 160,000 clones, around 80% of them singletons. Source material: PBMCs. These receptors came from a woman under 30 in good health and CMV-seronegative.

The V gene is TRBV5-4, the J gene TRBJ2-7, with 8 nucleotides matching TRBD1. The V segment lost 4 bases and the J segment 2 bases; nucleotides outside the gene matches: 5. Germline V gene sequence: CDR1 SGHNT, CDR2 YYREEE (reference sequence). The CDR3 loop spans 14 amino acids. CDR3 sequence: CASSRQGLTYEQYF. In DNA form, the CDR3 reads TGTGCCAGCAGCCGACAGGGGTTGACCTACGAGCAGTACTTC.

The table lists this clone with a few counts. This rearrangement joins TRBV2 to TRBJ1-1; perhaps TRBD1 as D (6 bases). The V gene's germline CDR1 is SNHLY and CDR2 FYNNEI. V was shortened by 6 bases and J by 7 bases, with 24 bases between the two germline ends. This CDR3 has 16 residues. This CDR3 reads CASRRTVGAGTGEAFF. In DNA form, the CDR3 reads TGTGCCAGCAGAAGGACAGTCGGGGCCGGAACAGGTGAAGCTTTCTTT.

The V call is TRBV29-1, the J call TRBJ2-7; D remains ambiguous. This CDR3 spans 16 amino acids. Trimming removed 4 bases at V and 0 bases at J, with 19 bases between. CDR1 is SQVTM, CDR2 ANQGSEA, per germline. The CDR3 DNA reads TGCAGCGTTGGAGGAGATCCTTCTTCGAGCTCCTACGAGCAGTACTTC. This translates into CSVGGDPSSSSYEQYF.

The rearrangement links TRBV6-1 to TRBJ2-1, with 11 nucleotides matching TRBD2. The CDR3 covers 15 residues. After removal of 5 bases from V and 5 bases from J, the junction contained 5 bases not matched to a gene. CDR1 is MNHNS, CDR2 SASEGT, per germline. The CDR3, as DNA: TGTGCCAGCAGTATTCTAGCGGGGGGAAACAATGAGCAGTTCTTC. Its protein product is CASSILAGGNNEQFF.

The CDR3 protein is CASSLLTEFNQPQHF. CDR3 nucleotide sequence: TGTGCCAGCAGTTTATTAACAGAATTCAATCAGCCCCAGCATTTT. The V gene is TRBV28, the J gene TRBJ1-5; D uncertain. V lost 1 base, J lost 3 bases, and 10 bases lay in between. This CDR3 spans 15 amino acids. Germline loops: CDR1 MDHEN, CDR2 SYDVKM.

The chain joins TRBV6-1 to TRBJ1-2; no firm D call. This CDR3 region has 12 residues. The germline gives CDR1 MNHNS, CDR2 SASEGT. With 6 bases removed from V and 6 bases from J, the gap between germline ends came to 11 bases. CDR3 coding DNA: TGTGCCAGCAGGGAGACTCGCGATGGCTACACCTTC. It codes for CASRETRDGYTF.

CDR3 loop: CASSSRRNYGYTF. The CDR3 DNA follows: TGCGCCAGCAGCTCACGGAGGAACTATGGCTACACCTTC. The V and J genes are TRBV5-1 and TRBJ1-2, with unresolved D. The CDR3 extends over 13 amino acids. V was trimmed by 3 bases and J by 2 bases, leaving 8 bases between them. CDR1 and CDR2 from the germline V gene are SGHRS and YFSETQ.

The rearrangement links TRBV5-1 to TRBJ1-2; TRBD1 matches 12 bases. Looked up from germline, CDR1 is SGHRS and CDR2 is YFSETQ. J was trimmed by 6 bases and V by 3 bases; bases with no gene match: 12. This CDR3 is 17 amino acids long. The CDR3 coding sequence is TGCGCCAGCAGCTCGCCGGGACAGGGGGCGAGGCGCGATGGCTACACCTTC. It specifies CASSSPGQGARRDGYTF.

The DNA of the CDR3 is TGTGCCAGCAGTCGCTTACAGGGAACCTATGGCTACACCTTC. Translation: CASSRLQGTYGYTF. This rearrangement joins TRBV27 to TRBJ1-2; perhaps TRBD1 as D (6 bases). Germline lookup yields CDR1 MNHEY and CDR2 SMNVEV (reference sequence). The CDR3 covers 14 residues. Trimming shortened V by 5 bases and J by 4 bases, and 14 bases separated the two germline ends.

The CDR3: CASSPRDRGPSPLHF. The CDR3 coding sequence is TGTGCCAGCAGCCCACGCGACAGGGGCCCATCACCCCTCCACTTT. This chain joins TRBV5-4 and TRBJ1-6; 8 bases are shared with TRBD1. CDR1 and CDR2 (germline): SGHNT, YYREEE (reference sequence). V was pared by 4 bases and J by 10 bases, with 10 bases of the junction left unmatched. There are 15 residues in the CDR3. Full variable domain (outside the CDR3, taken from reference TRBV5-4 and TRBJ1-6): ETGVTQSPTHLIKTRGQQVTLRCSSQSGHNTVSWYQQALGQGPQFIFQYYREEENGRGNFPPRFSGLQFPNYSSELNVNALELDDSALYLCASSPRDRGPSPLHFGNGTRLTVT.

This chain joins TRBV6-1 and TRBJ1-6; no reliable D call. CDR1 and CDR2 (germline): MNHNS, SASEGT. The CDR3 covers 14 residues. V dropped 11 bases and J dropped 4 bases, with 15 bases sitting between them. This chain's CDR3 is CAGRQSPYNSPLHF. In DNA, the CDR3 is TGTGCCGGGAGGCAATCCCCTTATAATTCACCCCTCCACTTT.

This clone was seen only a few times. This chain links TRBV7-8 with TRBJ1-2, with TRBD1 matching 7 bases. CDR3 length: 13 amino acids. Trimming cost V 1 base and J 7 bases; bases outside gene matches: 3. The germline V gene encodes CDR1 SGHVS and CDR2 FQNEAQ. This chain's CDR3 is CASSLGQGSGYTF. The CDR3 DNA follows: TGTGCCAGCAGCTTAGGACAGGGTAGTGGCTACACCTTC.

J is TRBJ2-7 and V is TRBV5-1; tentative D call: TRBD1 (7 bases). The CDR3 has 19 amino acids. From germline, CDR1 is SGHRS and CDR2 YFSETQ. The V end lost 4 bases, the J end lost 1 base, and 27 bases lay between the germline ends. The CDR3 DNA reads as TGCGCCAGCAGCCACACCATGGAGGGGGCGGGGAGGACATCCTACGAGCAGTACTTC. Protein sequence: CASSHTMEGAGRTSYEQYF.

The V gene is TRBV27, the J gene TRBJ1-1; weak D call: TRBD1 (6 bases). Germline V lookup: CDR1 MNHEY, CDR2 SMNVEV (reference sequence). Trimming removed 5 bases from V and 3 bases from J, with 19 bases in between. The CDR3 loop spans 16 amino acids. CDR3 DNA sequence: TGTGCCAGCAGTCCAACATACAGGGTTATGGACACTGAAGCTTTCTTT. Amino acids: CASSPTYRVMDTEAFF.

V and J are TRBV7-9 and TRBJ2-7; D might be TRBD2 (6 bases). CDR3 length equals 14 residues. Germline CDR1 SEHNR, CDR2 FQNEAQ (reference sequence). V was trimmed by 5 bases and J by 5 bases, leaving 16 bases between them. The CDR3 DNA reads TGTGCCAGCAGCCCGGAGGGTGGGGGGAACGAGCAGTACTTC. This translates into CASSPEGGGNEQYF.